This T cell receptor beta chain was identified in a study of siplizumab effects on memory and regulatory T cells. General study results and limits: A minor fraction of alloreactive clones, and no more, mapped to unstimulated subsets. Proliferating Tregs taken from siplizumab cultures were not shown to have a confirmed suppressive function. Naive T cells apparently outstripped memory cells in diversity and seemed major alloresponse contributors. The Treg-derived share of mappable alloreactive CD4+ clones averaged about 74% with siplizumab and 26.9% in controls.

As concerns this clone: Its antigen is currently unknown.

The table came from immunoSEQ multiplex PCR; TCRdb's copy has only in-frame clones and leaves some out. The table includes 90,000 to 110,000 clones, around 90% detected once. The CDR3 runs to 14 residues. Germline CDR1 reads SNHLY; CDR2 reads FYNNEI. The V end was cut by 3 bases, the J end by 11 bases, with 16 bases between. This chain joins TRBV2 and TRBJ1-4; D is perhaps TRBD1 (6 bases). The sequencing input was Tregs sorted from blood. The clonotype was recovered from a human donor in good health. This CDR3 is CASSERGTGRKLFF. The CDR3 bases are TGTGCCAGCAGTGAGAGGGGCACAGGGCGGAAACTGTTTTTT.